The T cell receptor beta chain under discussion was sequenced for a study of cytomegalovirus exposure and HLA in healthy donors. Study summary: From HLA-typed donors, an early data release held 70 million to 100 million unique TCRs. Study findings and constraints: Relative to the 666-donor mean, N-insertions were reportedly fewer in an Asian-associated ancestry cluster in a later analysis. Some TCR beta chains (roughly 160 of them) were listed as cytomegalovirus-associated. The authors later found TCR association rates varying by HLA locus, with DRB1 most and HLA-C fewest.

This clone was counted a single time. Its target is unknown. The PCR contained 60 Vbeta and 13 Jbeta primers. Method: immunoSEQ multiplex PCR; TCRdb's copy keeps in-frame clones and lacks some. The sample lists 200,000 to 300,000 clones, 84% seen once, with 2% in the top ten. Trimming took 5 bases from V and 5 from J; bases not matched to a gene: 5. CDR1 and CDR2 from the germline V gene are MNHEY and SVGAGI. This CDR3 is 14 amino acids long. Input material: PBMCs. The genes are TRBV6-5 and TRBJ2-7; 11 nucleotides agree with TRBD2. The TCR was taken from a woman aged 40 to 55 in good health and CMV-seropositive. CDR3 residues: CASSRLAGIDEQYF. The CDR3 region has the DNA TGTGCCAGCAGTCGACTAGCGGGAATCGACGAGCAGTACTTC.